One T cell receptor beta chain is described in this entry. The CDR3 runs to 15 residues. Trimming took off 5 bases at V and 7 bases at J, with 17 bases between the two ends. CDR1 and CDR2 from the germline V gene are LNHDA and SQIVND (reference sequence). The data were obtained in a study of blood T cell repertoires in COVID-19. Looking at the study overall: Samples came from the United States, Italy and Spain, spanning acute and convalescent COVID-19. The analysed material was cDNA or gDNA that came from T cells, B-cell-depleted T cells, or PBMCs.

As handled by the study authors: Estimation of nucleated cell counts was performed using reference gene primer amplification. Some clones are missing from TCRdb's copy, which holds only in-frame ones; the method was immunoSEQ multiplex PCR. V and J calls and clone size follow that table, whereas D and trimming were derived from the DNA. The data hold 60,000 to 65,000 clones, with about 75% observed a single time. This clonotype was sampled from a human donor in a cohort sampled during active COVID-19. The chain joins TRBV19 to TRBJ1-4; no clear D gene. The sample taken for sequencing was peripheral blood. The CDR3 nucleotides read TGTGCCAGTAGTTCCCGGGGTGACTTAGGTGAAAAACTGTTTTTT. Protein product: CASSSRGDLGEKLFF.